Listed here is a single T cell receptor beta chain. Its antigen is still unknown. Amplification used 60 Vbeta primers and 13 Jbeta primers. Data came from immunoSEQ multiplex PCR; TCRdb stores just in-frame clones and leaves some out. Seen here are about 130,000 clones, 83% observed once, and the top ten hold around 3.5%. These data originate in a study of cytomegalovirus exposure and HLA in healthy donors. Findings of the study overall: A prior analysis recorded that most TCR beta V segments were productive about 90% or about 30% of the time. The authors confirmed in vitro that three CMV-associated chains were specific for CMV antigens.

This CDR3 contains 16 residues. From germline, CDR1 is MDHEN and CDR2 SYDVKM. Trimming took off 7 bases at V and 2 bases at J, with 17 bases between the two ends. The chain couples TRBV28 to TRBJ2-2; perhaps TRBD2 as D (7 bases). This sequence was found in a woman aged 40 to 50 in good health and CMV-seropositive. Sample: PBMCs. In nucleotides, the CDR3 is TGTGCCAGCACTCTAGGGGGGGCGTCAAACACCGGGGAGCTGTTTTTT. It translates to CASTLGGASNTGELFF. Together with reference TRBV28 and TRBJ2-2, the CDR3 gives the full variable domain: DVKVTQSSRYLVKRTGEKVFLECVQDMDHENMFWYRQDPGLGLRLIYFSYDVKMKEKGDIPEGYSVSREKKERFSLILESASTNQTSMYLCASTLGGASNTGELFFGEGSRLTVL.